What follows describes a single T cell receptor beta chain. Antigen specificity is unknown. The data originate from a study of cytomegalovirus exposure and HLA in healthy donors. Study-level points and caveats: Reportedly, fewer N-insertions than the roughly 700-donor mean appeared in an Asian-associated ancestry cluster in a later analysis.

The PCR ran on 60 Vbeta and 13 Jbeta primers. TCRdb's table, derived via immunoSEQ multiplex PCR, lists solely in-frame clones and lacks some. This sample has 60,000 to 70,000 clones, with about 80% found just once. Source material: PBMCs. The receptor comes from a man aged 55 to 70 in good health and CMV-seropositive.

The CDR3 protein is CASSYSAGTQYF. The CDR3 DNA sequence: TGTGCCAGCAGTTACTCAGCCGGGACCCAGTACTTC. The chain recombines TRBV6-5 with TRBJ2-5; D is uncertain. Germline V gives CDR1 MNHEY, CDR2 SVGAGI. Between the trimmed V and J ends, which lost 0 bases and 7 bases, there was a span of 6 bases. The CDR3 length is 12 residues.